These T cell receptor beta chains were read from a single sample in a study of monozygotic twins with inflammatory bowel disease. TCRdb reprocessed the 5' RACE reads, with one entry per CDR3 protein and no DNA. This sample's table has around 410,000 distinct CDR3 sequences. Sequencing used blood. These receptors all stem from a human donor with ulcerative colitis or Crohn's disease, or a healthy co-twin of an affected twin (not recorded which). Both conserved end residues are part of each CDR3.

J: TRBJ2-1; V: TRBV6-5; CDR3: CASSYRTGDNEQFF
J: TRBJ2-1; V: TRBV24-1; CDR3: CATSDPGRRSYNEQFF
J: TRBJ1-2; V: TRBV5-5; CDR3: CASSLYMEPRGYGYTF
J: TRBJ2-7; V: TRBV4-3; CDR3: CASSQFPPPGVEQYF
J: TRBJ1-5; V: TRBV28; CDR3: CAPTEQRSNQPQHF
J: TRBJ2-3; V: TRBV30; CDR3: CAWSADGQPDTQYF
J: TRBJ1-5; V: TRBV10-3; CDR3: CAISGEGTGLHF
J: TRBJ2-3; V: TRBV5-1; CDR3: CASSLGSGGAYVSDTQYF
J: TRBJ1-4; V: TRBV2; CDR3: CATGFDRGVEKLFF
J: TRBJ2-5; V: TRBV7-2; CDR3: CASSAPTSGIQTQYF
J: TRBJ2-2; V: TRBV20-1; CDR3: CSAGSGGIDTGELFF
J: TRBJ2-5; V: TRBV20-1; CDR3: CSARVSGRRSQETQYF
J: TRBJ2-1; V: TRBV3-1; CDR3: CASSHPTGFIYNEQFF
J: TRBJ1-1; V: TRBV20-1; CDR3: CCARDNGRGDVAFF
J: TRBJ1-2; V: TRBV6-1; CDR3: CASRTGDTYGYTF
J: TRBJ1-1; V: TRBV5-1; CDR3: CASSPGTGLSTEAFF
J: TRBJ2-7; V: TRBV14; CDR3: CASSQIDRGYEQYF
J: TRBJ2-7; V: TRBV11-2; CDR3: CASSSRAGLAGPSYEQYF
J: TRBJ1-5; V: TRBV6-6; CDR3: CASSWDPNQPQHF
J: TRBJ2-7; V: TRBV7-2; CDR3: CASSLGKGFYEQYF
J: TRBJ2-1; V: TRBV19; CDR3: CASSVGLYNEQFF
J: TRBJ1-1; V: TRBV19; CDR3: CASSIQDLGSTEAFF
J: TRBJ2-2; V: TRBV5-1; CDR3: CASSKRVNTGELFF
J: TRBJ2-3; V: TRBV5-1; CDR3: CASSLSGGAADTQYF
J: TRBJ2-5; V: TRBV7-2; CDR3: CASSRHLETQYF
J: TRBJ2-1; V: TRBV11-2; CDR3: CASSLKSPGSSYNEQFF
J: TRBJ2-5; V: TRBV5-1; CDR3: CASSSVETTGAQYF
J: TRBJ1-4; V: TRBV30; CDR3: CAGNQAATNEKLFF
J: TRBJ1-1; V: TRBV27; CDR3: CASRATGTLNTEAFF
J: TRBJ2-5; V: TRBV7-9; CDR3: CASNPNGVETQYF
J: TRBJ1-2; V: TRBV29-1; CDR3: CSVVPQGDYGYTF
J: TRBJ2-6; V: TRBV5-1; CDR3: CASSGGTTSGANVLTF
J: TRBJ1-2; V: TRBV14; CDR3: CASSQSTGIYGYTF
J: TRBJ1-1; V: TRBV6-1; CDR3: CASKTTGHWNAEAFF
J: TRBJ2-5; V: TRBV5-1; CDR3: CASTGGTRETQYF
J: TRBJ2-1; V: TRBV28; CDR3: CASSGQIPAYNEQFF
J: TRBJ2-2; V: TRBV28; CDR3: CASSSFPSGINTGELFF